The 24 T cell receptor delta chains presented below share a single source sample, sequenced in a study of gamma-delta T cells after stem cell transplantation. TCRdb re-called clones from the RT-PCR reads via CATT. The sample has 2,500 or so delta-chain clones, more than 2.5% seen once. Sequenced: gamma-delta T cells. These receptors all come from a human donor. It is not recorded whose cells these are; they may come from a transplant donor.

In its sample, this clone was seen a few times. The chain links TRDV2 to TRDJ1; D is perhaps TRDD3 (6 bases). Trimming took off 3 bases at V and 0 bases at J, with 25 bases between the two ends. Germline loops: CDR1 GEAIGNYY, CDR2 EKD. The CDR3 extends over 19 amino acids. The CDR3 nucleotides read TGTGCCTGTGACCTCATTCCTCTGAGGGATAGCGCGGACACCGATAAACTCATCTTT. Its translation: CACDLIPLRDSADTDKLIF.

Note on this clone: A far larger clone is just one base off, so this is likely a read error. Other DNA sequences in the same sample also yield this CDR3. The rearrangement links TRDV1 to TRDJ1; 9 positions agree with TRDD3. Germline CDR1 and CDR2: TSWWSYY and QGS. Germline trimming cut 2 bases from V and 2 bases from J; bases unmatched to any gene: 12. This CDR3 is 18 amino acids long. The CDR3 sequence is CALGELEPYWGNTDKLIF. Written as DNA, the CDR3 is TGTGCTCTTGGGGAATTGGAACCTTACTGGGGGAATACCGATAAACTCATCTTT.

Comment on this clone: TCRdb records a much larger clone's protein for this DNA, with a difference at residue 12 that likely arises from a read error; the protein given is the translation of the DNA. The chain employs TRDV2 and TRDJ1, with TRDD3 matching over 11 bases. Germline trimming cut 5 bases from V and 0 bases from J; bases unmatched to any gene: 13. Germline CDR1 is GEAIGNYY and CDR2 is EKD. The CDR3 has 18 residues. CDR3 DNA sequence: TGTGCCTGTGTGCCCCTACTGGGGGATAGACGGCACACCGATAAACTCATCTTT. Its translation: CACVPLLGDRRHTDKLIF.

By share, this clone counts as medium-sized. A read error is likely here: a far larger clone is one base away. Additional DNA sequences in this sample encode the identical CDR3. The chain joins TRDV2 to TRDJ1; 12 bases agree with TRDD3. The CDR3 loop spans 15 amino acids. Germline CDR1 reads GEAIGNYY; CDR2 reads EKD. The CDR3 DNA reads TGTGCCTGTGACTTACTGGGGGATACTCCCGATAAGCTCATCTTT. Its translation: CACDLLGDTPDKLIF.

This clone is labeled medium-sized. The chain carries TRDV2 and TRDJ3; 9 bases are shared with TRDD3. This CDR3 has 21 amino acids. CDR1 and CDR2 (germline): GEAIGNYY, EKD. V shed 1 base and J 0 bases; nucleotides not matched to a gene: 12. This CDR3 reads CACDTGTGGPTSSWDTRQMFF. The CDR3 bases are TGTGCCTGTGACACGGGTACTGGGGGACCTACTAGCTCCTGGGACACCCGACAGATGTTTTTC.

This clone has just a few counts. This sample also contains other DNA sequences that code for the same CDR3. This chain joins TRDV2 and TRDJ1; 13 nucleotides line up with TRDD3. Germline-derived CDR1 and CDR2 are GEAIGNYY and EKD. Trimming cost V 3 bases and J 0 bases; bases outside gene matches: 6. The CDR3 loop spans 17 amino acids. The CDR3 here is CACDPLLGDTDTDKLIF. As DNA, the CDR3 is TGTGCCTGTGACCCGTTACTGGGGGATACGGACACCGATAAACTCATCTTT.

In this sample, this clone is medium-sized. The chain uses TRDV2 and TRDJ1, with TRDD3 matching 11 bases. This CDR3 is 17 amino acids long. The germline gives CDR1 GEAIGNYY, CDR2 EKD. V shed 4 bases and J 7 bases; nucleotides not matched to a gene: 16. CDR3 amino acids: CACDGVGMGDTKVKLIF. For the CDR3, the DNA is TGTGCCTGTGATGGAGTGGGAATGGGGGATACGAAAGTTAAACTCATCTTT.

This clone was seen more than once but under ten times. A far larger clone lies a single base away; this is likely a read error. The same CDR3 also results from other DNA sequences found in this sample. CDR3 region: CACDKLGGTRLLGDTPDKLIF. The CDR3 nucleotides are TGTGCCTGTGACAAGTTGGGGGGGACCAGACTACTGGGGGATACCCCCGATAAGCTCATCTTT. V and J are TRDV2 and TRDJ1, with 12 bases identical to TRDD3. Germline V gives CDR1 GEAIGNYY, CDR2 EKD. The CDR3 is 21 amino acids.

This clone was seen only a few times. TCRdb's entry gives the protein of a much larger clone, which mismatches this DNA's translation at residue 10, likely from a read error; the protein reported here is translated from the DNA. The chain recombines TRDV2 with TRDJ1, with TRDD3 matching over 8 bases. CDR3 length: 18 residues. V was pared by 3 bases and J by 1 base, with 15 bases of the junction left unmatched. From germline, CDR1 is GEAIGNYY and CDR2 EKD. CDR3 nucleotides: TGTGCCTGTGACTCCGTGATGGGGGATGCGCGAGCCACCGATAAACTCATCTTT. Translating it yields CACDSVMGDARATDKLIF.

DNA for the CDR3: TGTGCCTGTGACGCTGTACTGGGGGATGCCGTTACGACTCACACCGATAAACTCATCTTT. Its translation: CACDAVLGDAVTTHTDKLIF. This rearrangement joins TRDV2 to TRDJ1; TRDD3 matches at 10 bases. The trim removed 3 bases at V and 0 bases at J, leaving 18 bases unmatched. The CDR3 has 20 amino acids. The V gene's germline CDR1 is GEAIGNYY and CDR2 EKD.

Remarks on this clone: The TCRdb protein comes from a much larger clone and disagrees with this DNA's translation at residue 19, likely due to a read error; the protein given here is derived from the DNA. The V gene is TRDV1, the J gene TRDJ1, with 10 bases that match TRDD3. The CDR3 sequence is 20 residues long. CDR1 is TSWWSYY and CDR2 is QGS in the germline V gene. CDR3 in amino acids: CALGDHCWLPTWGIPGKLTF. CDR3 sequence (DNA): TGTGCTCTTGGGGATCATTGTTGGCTTCCTACGTGGGGGATACCTGGTAAACTCACCTTT.

This clone has only a few counts. V is TRDV2 and J is TRDJ1, with 8 bases that match TRDD3. The CDR3 is 17 residues long. After removal of 0 bases from V and 0 bases from J, the junction contained 8 bases not matched to a gene. Germline CDR1 and CDR2: GEAIGNYY and EKD. CDR3 sequence reads: CACDTVLGAMHTDKLIF. CDR3 in DNA: TGTGCCTGTGACACCGTACTGGGGGCCATGCACACCGATAAACTCATCTTT.

Notes on this clone: A far larger clone is one base from this, pointing to a likely read error. The chain employs TRDV2 and TRDJ3, with 8 bases that match TRDD3. In germline, CDR1 is GEAIGNYY, CDR2 EKD. This CDR3 spans 23 amino acids. The CDR3 protein is CARDTIPVLGGLPDSWDTRQMFF. The CDR3 DNA reads TGTGCCCGTGACACGATACCCGTACTGGGGGGTCTACCAGACTCCTGGGACACCCGACAGATGTTTTTC.

Note on this clone: Given a far larger clone just one base away, this is likely a sequencing read error. The same CDR3 arises from other DNA sequences in this sample as well. The J gene is TRDJ1, the V gene TRDV2; 9 nucleotides agree with TRDD3. Germline-derived CDR1 and CDR2 are GEAIGNYY and EKD. The CDR3 has 16 residues. The J segment lost 0 bases and the V segment lost 7 bases, leaving 11 bases of the junction unmatched. The CDR3 sequence: CACDRLGDSYTDKLIF. CDR3 sequence (DNA): TGTGCCTGCGACCGACTGGGGGACTCGTACACCGATAAACTCATCTTT.

To note about this clone: A far larger clone is only one base removed, so a read error is likely. The chain carries TRDV2 and TRDJ1; 10 bases are shared with TRDD3. Looked up from germline, CDR1 is GEAIGNYY and CDR2 is EKD. This CDR3 is 19 amino acids long. The CDR3 spells CACEAMGDTLRSSTDRLIF. The CDR3 DNA reads as TGTGCCTGTGAAGCGATGGGGGATACCCTGAGGTCGTCTACCGATAGACTCATCTTT.

This clone has more than one count but fewer than ten. The protein in TCRdb stems from a much larger clone and differs at residue 4 from this DNA's translation, likely a read error; here the protein is translated from the DNA. The chain links TRDV2 to TRDJ1, with TRDD3 matching 8 bases. Per germline, CDR1 GEAIGNYY and CDR2 EKD. V shed 4 bases and J 8 bases; nucleotides not matched to a gene: 11. The CDR3 runs 14 residues. The CDR3, as DNA: TGTGCCTGTGAAGCTTTACTGGGGGTCGAGAAACTCATCTTT. Translating gives CACEALLGVEKLIF.

This clone was picked up a small number of times. At the DNA level, this CDR3 is encoded by other sequences in the same sample as well. V usage is TRDV2 and J usage is TRDJ1, with 13 bases lining up with TRDD3. Germline V gene lookup returns CDR1 GEAIGNYY and CDR2 EKD. V was pared by 4 bases and J by 0 bases, with 10 bases of the junction left unmatched. The CDR3 has 18 residues. The CDR3 bases are TGTGCCTGTGATCCAGTACTGGGGGATACGTCATACACCGATAAACTCATCTTT. Encoded protein: CACDPVLGDTSYTDKLIF.

By proportion, this clone is medium-sized. The CDR3 region has the DNA TGTGCCTGTGACAATCTGGGGGACAACACCGATAAACTCATCTTT. Encoded protein: CACDNLGDNTDKLIF. The V gene is TRDV2, the J gene TRDJ1; TRDD3 matches 8 bases. Germline V CDR1 and CDR2: GEAIGNYY, EKD. Unmatched junction bases numbered 4, after V lost 2 bases and J lost 0 bases. There are 15 residues in the CDR3.

The J gene is TRDJ1, the V gene TRDV2; the match to TRDD3 covers 10 bases. Germline CDR1 and CDR2: GEAIGNYY and EKD. This CDR3 region has 17 residues. The V segment lost 2 bases and the J segment 5 bases; nucleotides outside the gene matches: 13. CDR3 loop: CACDNLRTGGSVDKLIF. The CDR3 region has the DNA TGTGCCTGTGACAATCTCCGTACTGGGGGATCCGTAGATAAACTCATCTTT.

Only a few counts were recorded for this clone. This chain joins TRDV2 and TRDJ1; 8 bases match TRDD3. This CDR3 comprises 17 residues. Germline lookup yields CDR1 GEAIGNYY and CDR2 EKD. The V and J ends lost 1 base and 0 bases, in that order; junction bases with no gene match: 9. Here the CDR3 DNA reads TGTGCCTGTGACACACTGGGGGGCTCGCCCTACACCGATAAACTCATCTTT. It is translated as CACDTLGGSPYTDKLIF.

Only a few counts were recorded for this clone. This DNA's translation and the protein TCRdb lists, from a much larger clone, do not match at residue 5, likely due to a read error; the protein shown is translated from the DNA. The V gene is TRDV2, the J gene TRDJ1; the match to TRDD3 covers 12 bases. J gave up 3 bases and V 3 bases, and 7 bases lay outside the gene matches. Germline V gene data show CDR1 as GEAIGNYY and CDR2 as EKD. CDR3 length: 16 residues. This CDR3 is CACDALLGDTSDKLIF. The DNA of the CDR3 is TGTGCCTGTGACGCTCTACTGGGGGATACTTCCGATAAACTCATCTTT.

This clone was observed a few times. TCRdb assigns this DNA the protein of a much larger clone, which departs from its translation at residue 3; this likely reflects a read error, and the protein shown comes from translating the DNA. The rearrangement links TRDV2 to TRDJ1; no definite D call. The CDR3 is 16 amino acids. Germline V gene sequence: CDR1 GEAIGNYY, CDR2 EKD. The CDR3 here is CARDTILRRDTDKLIF. The CDR3 bases are TGTGCCCGTGACACCATTTTACGGAGGGACACCGATAAACTCATCTTT.

This clone is classed as medium-sized. A single base is all that separates this from a far larger clone, so a read error is likely. The rearrangement links TRDV2 to TRDJ1; D ambiguous. In germline, CDR1 is GEAIGNYY, CDR2 EKD. This CDR3 contains 16 residues. CDR3 amino acids: CACDTVTLRHTDKLTF. Written as DNA, the CDR3 is TGTGCCTGTGACACCGTTACCTTGCGACACACCGATAAACTCACCTTT.

A remark on this clone: This DNA's translation differs at residue 8 from TCRdb's protein, which comes from a much larger clone; a read error is likely, and the protein shown is translated from the DNA. The chain carries TRDV2 and TRDJ1; no clear D gene. Trimming cost V 0 bases and J 0 bases, with 13 bases left between them. This CDR3 is 16 amino acids long. Germline V CDR1 and CDR2: GEAIGNYY, EKD. The CDR3 region is CACDTVTSRHTDKLIF. DNA of the CDR3: TGTGCCTGTGACACCGTTACCTCTCGACACACCGATAAACTCATCTTT.